Listed here is a single T cell receptor (beta chain). Its specificity is not known. This sample is drawn from a study of response to subunit inactivated influenza vaccine. This CDR3 comprises 14 residues. The germline V and J ends were trimmed by 1 base and 2 bases, with 9 bases remaining between them. From germline, CDR1 is LNHNV and CDR2 YYDKDF (reference sequence). MiXCR, run by TCRdb on the RT-PCR reads, gives a single entry per CDR3 protein. Counted here are about 570,000 distinct CDR3 sequences, approximately 10% occurring once; the ten biggest clones make up 10% to 13%. Study observations and caveats: The study's authors posited that every seasonal influenza vaccination enlists few new T cells.

The material sequenced was PBMCs from blood, taken on the day of vaccination. The chain links TRBV15 to TRBJ2-7; D not resolved. The sequence was collected from a man aged 45-65 years who received an inactivated influenza vaccine. CDR3 coding DNA: TGTGCCACCAGCAGAGGGGCAGCTCCCTACGAGCAGTACTTC. It yields the protein CATSRGAAPYEQYF.